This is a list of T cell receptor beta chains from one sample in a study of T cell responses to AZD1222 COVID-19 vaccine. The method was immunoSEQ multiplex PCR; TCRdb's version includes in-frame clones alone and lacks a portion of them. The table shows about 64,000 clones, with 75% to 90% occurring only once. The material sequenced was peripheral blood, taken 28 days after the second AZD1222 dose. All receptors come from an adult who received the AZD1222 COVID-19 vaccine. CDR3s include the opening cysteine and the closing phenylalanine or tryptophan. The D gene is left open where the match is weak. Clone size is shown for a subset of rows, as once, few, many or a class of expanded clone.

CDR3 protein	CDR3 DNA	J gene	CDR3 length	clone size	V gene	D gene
CASSLVIALLTGGSGEQYF	TGTGCCAGCAGCTTGGTAATCGCGTTATTGACAGGGGGCTCGGGGGAGCAGTACTTC	TRBJ2-7	19	.	TRBV5-8	TRBD1
CASSLEAGDYGYTF	TGCGCCAGCAGCTTGGAGGCCGGAGACTATGGCTACACCTTC	TRBJ1-2	14	.	TRBV5-1	.
CASRVTRYEKLFF	TGTGCCAGCAGGGTTACCCGCTATGAAAAACTGTTTTTT	TRBJ1-4	13	.	TRBV6-5	.
CATDRPGGTEAFF	TGTGCCACCGACCGACCGGGGGGCACTGAAGCTTTCTTT	TRBJ1-1	13	once	TRBV19	.
CASREEFDTEAFF	TGCGCCAGCAGGGAGGAGTTTGACACTGAAGCTTTCTTT	TRBJ1-1	13	.	TRBV10-1	.
CAWLGQGITFYGYTF	TGTGCCTGGCTGGGACAGGGGATTACCTTCTATGGCTACACCTTC	TRBJ1-2	15	.	TRBV30	TRBD1
CASSSTHYEQYF	TGTGCCAGCAGTTCAACTCATTACGAGCAGTACTTC	TRBJ2-7	12	.	TRBV28	.
CASSQGSGSSYEQYF	TGTGCCAGCAGCCAAGGAAGCGGGAGTTCCTACGAGCAGTACTTC	TRBJ2-7	15	.	TRBV3-1/TRBV3-2	TRBD2
CASSGPQGQGWYEQYF	TGTGCCAGCAGTGGACCACAGGGACAGGGGTGGTACGAGCAGTACTTC	TRBJ2-7	16	.	TRBV2	TRBD1
CASSFSASGAYEQYF	TGTGCCAGCAGCTTTTCGGCTAGCGGGGCCTACGAGCAGTACTTC	TRBJ2-7	15	few	TRBV7-8	TRBD2
CASSFRPTGGTEAFF	TGTGCCAGCAGTTTTCGGCCGACAGGGGGCACTGAAGCTTTCTTT	TRBJ1-1	15	.	TRBV6-5	TRBD1
CASSLDAGPNEAFF	TGTGCCAGCAGCTTGGATGCAGGCCCTAATGAAGCTTTCTTT	TRBJ1-1	14	.	TRBV7-3	.
CAIRAFGTGQLYGYTF	TGTGCCATCAGGGCTTTCGGGACAGGGCAATTATATGGCTACACCTTC	TRBJ1-2	16	.	TRBV10-3	TRBD1
CASSLGLAGSAYRTGELFF	TGTGCCAGCAGCTTGGGACTAGCGGGTTCCGCCTATCGCACCGGGGAGCTGTTTTTT	TRBJ2-2	19	.	TRBV5-5	TRBD2
CASSPPTGEFLDEQFF	TGTGCCAGCAGCCCCCCGACAGGGGAGTTTTTAGATGAGCAGTTCTTC	TRBJ2-1	16	.	TRBV5-4	TRBD1
CAWSGPTGDLEKLFF	TGTGCCTGGAGTGGACCAACAGGGGATTTGGAAAAACTGTTTTTT	TRBJ1-4	15	.	TRBV30	TRBD1
CASSPYSGGESSYNEQFF	TGTGCCAGCAGTCCGTACTCAGGGGGCGAGAGCTCCTACAATGAGCAGTTCTTC	TRBJ2-1	18	few	TRBV6-6	TRBD1
CASSKGRLLNYGYTF	TGTGCCAGCAGTAAGGGACGCTTACTTAACTATGGCTACACCTTC	TRBJ1-2	15	.	TRBV28	.
CATRGQGYTGELFF	TGCGCCACCCGGGGACAGGGGTACACCGGGGAGCTGTTTTTT	TRBJ2-2	14	.	TRBV5-1	TRBD1
CSARRPPEQYF	TGCAGTGCTAGGAGACCCCCCGAGCAGTACTTC	TRBJ2-7	11	.	TRBV20-1	.
CASSYRGNTGELFF	TGTGCCAGCAGTTATCGTGGGAACACCGGGGAGCTGTTTTTT	TRBJ2-2	14	.	TRBV6-2/TRBV6-3	.
CASSQAEGLGGSPLHF	TGCGCCAGCAGCCAGGCTGAGGGACTCGGAGGTTCACCCCTCCACTTT	TRBJ1-6	16	.	TRBV4-3	.
CASSLGGTGGTDTQYF	TGTGCCAGCAGCTTAGGCGGGACAGGGGGCACAGATACGCAGTATTTT	TRBJ2-3	16	few	TRBV11-3	TRBD1
CASSLVGGASTDTQYF	TGTGCCAGCTCACTCGTCGGGGGGGCGAGCACAGATACGCAGTATTTT	TRBJ2-3	16	.	TRBV18	TRBD2
CAISEAGGDGYTF	TGTGCCATCAGTGAAGCAGGGGGCGATGGCTACACCTTC	TRBJ1-2	13	once	TRBV10-3	TRBD1
CASTHGSSYNSPLHF	TGTGCCAGTACGCACGGGAGCTCCTATAATTCACCCCTCCACTTT	TRBJ1-6	15	.	TRBV19	.
CASSFRSSTDTQYF	TGCGCCAGCAGCTTTAGGTCTAGCACAGATACGCAGTATTTT	TRBJ2-3	14	.	TRBV5-1	.
CASSTSGSSYNEQFF	TGTGCCAGTAGTACTTCAGGGAGCTCCTACAATGAGCAGTTCTTC	TRBJ2-1	15	once	TRBV19	.